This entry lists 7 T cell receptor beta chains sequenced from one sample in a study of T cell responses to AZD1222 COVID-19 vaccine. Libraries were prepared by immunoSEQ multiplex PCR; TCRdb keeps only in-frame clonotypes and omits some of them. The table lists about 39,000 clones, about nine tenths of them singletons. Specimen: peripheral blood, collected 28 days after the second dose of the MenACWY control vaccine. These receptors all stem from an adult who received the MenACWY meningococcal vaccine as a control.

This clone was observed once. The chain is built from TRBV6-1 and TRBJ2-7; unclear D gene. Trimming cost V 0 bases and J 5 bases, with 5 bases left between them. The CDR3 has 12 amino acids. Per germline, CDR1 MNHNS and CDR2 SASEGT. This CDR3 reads CASSEARHEQYF. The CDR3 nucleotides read TGTGCCAGCAGTGAAGCGCGTCACGAGCAGTACTTC.

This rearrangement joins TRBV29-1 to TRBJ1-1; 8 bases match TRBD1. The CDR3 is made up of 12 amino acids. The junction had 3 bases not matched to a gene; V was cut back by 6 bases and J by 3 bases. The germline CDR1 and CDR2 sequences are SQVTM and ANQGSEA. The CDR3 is CSVGQGDTEAFF. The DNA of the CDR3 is TGCAGCGTCGGACAGGGTGACACTGAAGCTTTCTTT.

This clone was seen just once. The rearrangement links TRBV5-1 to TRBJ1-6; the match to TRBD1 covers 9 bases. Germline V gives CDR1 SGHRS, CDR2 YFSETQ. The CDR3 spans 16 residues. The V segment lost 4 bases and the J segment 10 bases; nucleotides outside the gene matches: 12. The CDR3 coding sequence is TGCGCCAGCAGCAAGCGGACAGGGGAGTTTGGGTCACCCCTCCACTTT. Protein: CASSKRTGEFGSPLHF.

This CDR3 is CASRLVNEQFF. CDR3 bases: TGTGCCAGCAGACTAGTCAATGAGCAGTTCTTC. The V call is TRBV25-1, the J call TRBJ2-1, with TRBD2 as a possible D gene (5 bases). Germline CDR1 reads MGHDK; CDR2 reads SYGVNS. V was cut by 6 bases and J by 6 bases, with 6 bases left in between. This CDR3 has 11 amino acids.

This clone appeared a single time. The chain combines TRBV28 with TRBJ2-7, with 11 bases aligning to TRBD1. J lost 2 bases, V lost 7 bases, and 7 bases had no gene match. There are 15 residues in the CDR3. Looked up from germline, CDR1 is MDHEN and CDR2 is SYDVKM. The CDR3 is CASITRTGGTYEQYF. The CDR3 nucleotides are TGTGCCAGCATTACCCGGACAGGGGGCACCTACGAGCAGTACTTC.

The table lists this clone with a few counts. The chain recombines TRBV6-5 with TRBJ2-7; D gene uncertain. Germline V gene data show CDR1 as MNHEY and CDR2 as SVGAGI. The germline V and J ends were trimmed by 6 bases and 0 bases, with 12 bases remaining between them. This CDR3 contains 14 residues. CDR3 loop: CASRWTFSSYEQYF. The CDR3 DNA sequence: TGTGCCAGCAGGTGGACGTTTAGCTCCTACGAGCAGTACTTC.

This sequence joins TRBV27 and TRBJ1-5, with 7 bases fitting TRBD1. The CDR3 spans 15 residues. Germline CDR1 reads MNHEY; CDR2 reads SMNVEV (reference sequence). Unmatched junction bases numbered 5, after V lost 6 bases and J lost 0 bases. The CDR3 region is CASSTGALSNQPQHF. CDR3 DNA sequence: TGTGCCAGCAGCACAGGGGCCCTTAGCAATCAGCCCCAGCATTTT.